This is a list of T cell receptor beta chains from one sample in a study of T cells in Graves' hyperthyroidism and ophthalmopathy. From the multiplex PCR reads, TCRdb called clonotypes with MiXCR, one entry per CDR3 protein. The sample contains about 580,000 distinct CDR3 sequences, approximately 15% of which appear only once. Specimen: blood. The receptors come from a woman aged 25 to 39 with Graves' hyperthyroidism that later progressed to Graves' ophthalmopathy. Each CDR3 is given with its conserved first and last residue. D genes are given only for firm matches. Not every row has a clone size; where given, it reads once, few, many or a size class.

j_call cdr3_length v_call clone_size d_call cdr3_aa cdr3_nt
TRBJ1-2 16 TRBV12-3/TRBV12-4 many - CASTKVPPDGSYGYTF TGTGCCAGCACCAAAGTCCCCCCGGATGGCTCCTATGGCTACACCTTC
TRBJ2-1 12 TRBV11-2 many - CASSVGGDEQFF TGTGCCAGCAGCGTAGGGGGGGATGAGCAGTTCTTC
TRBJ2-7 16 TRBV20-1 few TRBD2 CSARGWLASGTYEQYF TGCAGTGCTAGGGGATGGCTGGCTAGCGGGACCTACGAGCAGTACTTC
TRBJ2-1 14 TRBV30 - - CAWSLTGGPQTFFF TGTGCCTGGAGTCTAACCGGAGGGCCCCAAACGTTTTTCTTC
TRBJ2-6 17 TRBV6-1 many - CASSATWGRSGANVLTF TGTGCCAGCAGCGCGACTTGGGGGAGATCTGGGGCCAACGTCCTGACTTTC
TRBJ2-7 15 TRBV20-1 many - CSARESGRSSYEQYF TGCAGTGCTAGAGAGTCGGGACGGAGCTCCTACGAGCAGTACTTC
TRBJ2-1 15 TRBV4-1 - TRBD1 CASSQIGTGADEQFF TGCGCCAGCAGCCAGATCGGGACAGGCGCTGATGAGCAGTTCTTC
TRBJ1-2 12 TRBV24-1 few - CATATRVGGYTF TGTGCCACCGCAACCAGGGTTGGGGGCTACACCTTC
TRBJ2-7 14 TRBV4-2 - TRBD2 CASSQSGSSYEQYF TGTGCCAGCAGCCAGAGCGGGAGCTCCTACGAGCAGTACTTC
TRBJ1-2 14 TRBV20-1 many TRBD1 CSAVDRDTNYGYTF TGCAGTGCTGTGGACAGGGACACTAACTATGGCTACACCTTC
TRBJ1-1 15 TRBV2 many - CASGLSLQGNTEAFF TGTGCCAGCGGGCTAAGCTTACAGGGAAACACTGAAGCTTTCTTT
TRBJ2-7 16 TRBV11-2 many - CASSLGSGTVSYEQYF TGTGCCAGCAGCTTAGGCTCCGGGACGGTCTCCTACGAGCAGTACTTC
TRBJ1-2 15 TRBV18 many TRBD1 CASSPGTGTNYGYTF TGTGCCAGCAGTCCTGGGACAGGGACTAACTATGGCTACACCTTC
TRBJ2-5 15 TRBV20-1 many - CSARDYEGGGETQYF TGCAGTGCTAGAGATTATGAGGGGGGGGGGGAGACCCAGTACTTC
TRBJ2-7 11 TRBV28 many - CASSLRVEQYF TGTGCCAGCAGTTTACGGGTCGAGCAGTACTTC
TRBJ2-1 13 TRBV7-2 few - CVSSLSDYPGQFF TGTGTCAGCAGCTTGTCGGACTATCCGGGGCAGTTCTTC